A single sample gave rise to the 17 T cell receptor beta chains below, sequenced in a study of cytomegalovirus exposure and HLA in healthy donors. This PCR relied on a set of 60 Vbeta primers and 13 Jbeta primers. Repertoires were generated with immunoSEQ multiplex PCR, while TCRdb's copy carries only in-frame clones and drops some. The sample has about 190,000 clones, almost 85% seen once; the top ten hold around 0.27%. Sequencing was performed on PBMCs. Receptors were obtained from a boy between 10 and 17 years old in good health and CMV-seronegative.

V usage is TRBV5-6 and J usage is TRBJ1-1; possibly TRBD1 for D (6 bases). The CDR3 extends over 13 amino acids. The germline V gene has CDR1 SGHDT and CDR2 YYEEEE. V gave up 4 bases and J gave up 5 bases, with 12 bases separating them. CDR3 residues: CASSRGGATEAFF. The CDR3 DNA reads TGTGCCAGCAGCCGCGGGGGCGCGACTGAAGCTTTCTTT. Looking up the rest from reference TRBV5-6 and TRBJ1-1 gives the full variable domain: DAGVTQSPTHLIKTRGQQVTLRCSPKSGHDTVSWYQQALGQGPQFIFQYYEEEERQRGNFPDRFSGHQFPNYSSELNVNALLLGDSALYLCASSRGGATEAFFGQGTRLTVV.

The chain has TRBV13 and TRBJ1-3; maybe TRBD1 (5 bases). CDR1 is PRHDT, CDR2 FYEKMQ, per germline (reference sequence). V lost 5 bases, J lost 0 bases, and 17 bases lay in between. CDR3 size: 17 residues. The CDR3 DNA follows: TGTGCCAGCAGCCTTGTGGGGGGTCTTGACTCTGGAAACACCATATATTTT. It yields the protein CASSLVGGLDSGNTIYF.

The CDR3 nucleotides are TGCGCCAGCAGCCAAGAATTCCGGGGGCAGTTCTTC. Translation: CASSQEFRGQFF. The chain recombines TRBV4-1 with TRBJ2-1; D possibly corresponds to TRBD2 (5 bases). Trimming shortened V by 0 bases and J by 12 bases, and 9 bases separated the two germline ends. The CDR3 is 12 amino acids. In germline, CDR1 is MGHRA, CDR2 YSYEKL.

This chain links TRBV25-1 with TRBJ1-5; TRBD1 might be the D (6 bases). CDR1 MGHDK and CDR2 SYGVNS come from the germline V gene. The CDR3 covers 13 residues. Trimming pared 2 bases from V and 7 bases from J, leaving 9 bases between. The DNA for the CDR3 is TGTGCCAGCAGTGAAGAGGGGGTCCAGCCCCAGCATTTT. Translating it yields CASSEEGVQPQHF. Drawing the rest from reference TRBV25-1 and TRBJ1-5, the complete variable domain is EADIYQTPRYLVIGTGKKITLECSQTMGHDKMYWYQQDPGMELHLIHYSYGVNSTEKGDLSSESTVSRIRTEHFPLTLESARPSHTSQYLCASSEEGVQPQHFGDGTRLSIL.

The chain combines TRBV2 with TRBJ2-3; 12 nucleotides align to TRBD1. The CDR3 is 15 residues long. The V gene's germline CDR1 is SNHLY and CDR2 FYNNEI. The J segment lost 6 bases and the V segment lost 9 bases, leaving 10 bases of the junction unmatched. The CDR3 DNA is TGTGCCAGTTCCCGGGACAGGGGGCCGTTGGATACGCAGTATTTT. It codes for CASSRDRGPLDTQYF.

This rearrangement joins TRBV28 to TRBJ1-2; the D gene is possibly TRBD1 (5 bases). The germline CDR1 and CDR2 sequences are MDHEN and SYDVKM. V shed 3 bases and J shed 7 bases, with 15 bases lying between them. The CDR3 is made up of 14 amino acids. In DNA form, the CDR3 reads TGTGCCAGCAGTTTGCCCACAGGCGCTGGTGGCTACACCTTC. This gives the protein CASSLPTGAGGYTF.

This chain uses TRBV4-1 with TRBJ1-2; maybe TRBD1 (6 bases). Trimming stripped 3 bases from V and 7 bases from J, with 18 bases between. The CDR3 consists of 15 residues. Germline assignment: CDR1 MGHRA and CDR2 YSYEKL. CDR3 region: CASSQGETGSSGYTF. The CDR3 DNA reads as TGCGCCAGCAGCCAGGGCGAAACAGGGTCGAGTGGCTACACCTTC.

This chain links TRBV11-2 with TRBJ2-1; maybe TRBD1 (8 bases). Trimming shortened V by 5 bases and J by 7 bases, and 15 bases separated the two germline ends. The CDR3 contains 14 residues. CDR1 SGHAT and CDR2 FQNNGV come from the germline V gene. The CDR3 nucleotides read TGTGCCAGCAGCCTGACAGGGGAGGGGAATGAGCAGTTCTTC. Its translation is CASSLTGEGNEQFF.

The chain is built from TRBV7-2 and TRBJ2-2, with 7 positions matching TRBD2. The CDR3 covers 16 residues. After removal of 2 bases from V and 1 base from J, the junction contained 4 bases not matched to a gene. Germline assignment: CDR1 SGHTA and CDR2 FQGNSA. The CDR3 DNA sequence: TGTGCCAGCAGCTTATGGGGCGGGGGGAACACCGGGGAGCTGTTTTTT. Translation: CASSLWGGGNTGELFF.

Comments on this clone: One junction end disagrees with the germline gene, perhaps due to a read error. The chain is built from TRBV2 and TRBJ1-2; a possible D gene is TRBD1 (6 bases). Germline V gene lookup returns CDR1 SNHLY and CDR2 FYNNEI. This CDR3 is built from 14 residues. The CDR3 spells CASREGQLNYGYTF. In DNA form, the CDR3 reads TGTGCCAGCAGGGAAGGACAGCTTAACTATGGCTACACCTTC. Complete variable domain (other parts from reference TRBV2 and TRBJ1-2): EPEVTQTPSHQVTQMGQEVILRCVPISNHLYFYWYRQILGQKVEFLVSFYNNEISEKSEIFDDQFSVERPDGSNFTLKIRSTKLEDSAMYFCASREGQLNYGYTFGSGTRLTVV.

The chain couples TRBV15 to TRBJ1-3, with D uncertain. The CDR3 spans 16 residues. The germline V gene encodes CDR1 LNHNV and CDR2 YYDKDF (reference sequence). V was pared by 1 base and J by 2 bases, with 12 bases between. The CDR3 sequence is CATSRGRPAAGNTIYF. In DNA form, the CDR3 reads TGTGCCACCAGCAGAGGAAGGCCTGCGGCTGGAAACACCATATATTTT.

This rearrangement joins TRBV20-1 to TRBJ1-2; D uncertain. The germline CDR1 and CDR2 sequences are DFQATT and SNEGSKA (reference sequence). V lost 3 bases and J 3 bases, leaving 5 bases between the germline ends. The CDR3 extends over 11 amino acids. The CDR3 sequence is CSARQDYGYTF. The CDR3 DNA reads TGCAGTGCTAGGCAGGACTATGGCTACACCTTC.

This clone showed up just a few times. This chain connects TRBV6-6 to TRBJ1-3; D is unclear. Germline values: CDR1 MNHNY, CDR2 SVGAGI (reference sequence). V was shortened by 6 bases and J by 7 bases, with 7 bases between the two germline ends. The CDR3 sequence is 11 residues long. The CDR3 here is CASSIRNTIYF. The CDR3 region has the DNA TGTGCCAGCAGCATCAGGAACACCATATATTTT.

The rearrangement links TRBV7-9 to TRBJ2-7; possibly TRBD1 for D (5 bases). Between the trimmed V and J ends, which lost 3 bases and 7 bases, there was a span of 13 bases. Germline V gives CDR1 SEHNR, CDR2 FQNEAQ (reference sequence). The CDR3 is 13 residues long. CDR3 region: CASSLQGSREQYF. CDR3 nucleotides: TGTGCCAGCAGCTTGCAGGGATCGCGGGAGCAGTACTTC. Looking up the rest from reference TRBV7-9 and TRBJ2-7 gives the full variable domain: DTGVSQNPRHKITKRGQNVTFRCDPISEHNRLYWYRQTLGQGPEFLTYFQNEAQLEKSRLLSDRFSAERPKGSFSTLEIQRTEQGDSAMYLCASSLQGSREQYFGPGTRLTVT.

The chain employs TRBV14 and TRBJ2-7; TRBD2 matches at 9 bases. Trimming took 5 bases from V and 3 from J; bases not matched to a gene: 8. The CDR3 spans 15 residues. Germline V gene lookup returns CDR1 SGHDN and CDR2 FVKESK. Here the CDR3 reads CASSGFRTSVYEQYF. The CDR3 DNA reads as TGTGCCAGCAGCGGGTTCAGGACTAGCGTCTACGAGCAGTACTTC.

This clone has just one count. The gene calls are TRBV10-3 and TRBJ2-2, with TRBD2 identical over 8 bases. Trimming at V came to 5 bases and at J to 4 bases, leaving 9 bases not matched to a gene. CDR1 and CDR2 (germline): ENHRY, SYGVKD. The CDR3 is made up of 16 amino acids. The CDR3 DNA reads TGTGCCATCAGTTCCCTTACTAGCGGACCCACCGGGGAGCTGTTTTTT. Residues: CAISSLTSGPTGELFF.

V and J are TRBV6-1 and TRBJ2-3; no definite D call. Germline-derived CDR1 and CDR2 are MNHNS and SASEGT. Deletions cut 7 bases from V and 6 bases from J, with 11 bases between. The CDR3 runs 12 residues. CDR3 region: CASNPGRDTQYF. In DNA form, the CDR3 reads TGTGCCAGCAACCCGGGTAGGGATACGCAGTATTTT.